This is a list of T cell receptor beta chains from one sample in a study of regulatory T cells in long-lasting Graves disease. TCRdb independently ran MiXCR on the multiplex PCR reads; one entry per CDR3 protein. The table lists 700,000 or so distinct CDR3 sequences, around 30% of them singletons. This material consisted of peripheral blood mononuclear cells (PBMCs), taken when the disease was refractory, from a patient treated with antithyroid drugs. The receptors were gathered from a female donor with Graves disease. Each CDR3 is given with its conserved first and last residue.

j_gene	v_gene	len	CDR3aa
TRBJ1-1	TRBV5-1	14	CASSYDSINTEAFF
TRBJ2-5	TRBV18	13	CASSRDNQETQYF
TRBJ2-1	TRBV6-2/TRBV6-3	16	CASSALAGGAYNEQFF
TRBJ2-4	TRBV12-3/TRBV12-4	15	CASSKLAGGGNIQYF
TRBJ1-2	TRBV6-1	14	CASSREQGLHGYTF
TRBJ1-2	TRBV28	14	CASSHRGRNYGYTF
TRBJ1-6	TRBV5-6	14	CASSSRQGIPPLHF
TRBJ2-7	TRBV11-2	15	CASSLVGGLGGEQYF
TRBJ2-7	TRBV6-1	17	CASSASDLAGGHYEQYF
TRBJ2-2	TRBV10-3	16	CAISVRASGGTGELFF
TRBJ2-7	TRBV5-1	14	CARTGGTSAYEQYF
TRBJ1-2	TRBV9	15	CASSVGSQANYGYTF
TRBJ2-7	TRBV6-2/TRBV6-3	15	CASSSREGLRDEQYF
TRBJ2-7	TRBV30	13	CAWLSSGRSEQYF
TRBJ1-5	TRBV9	13	CASSAQGTQPQHF
TRBJ2-3	TRBV12-3/TRBV12-4	16	CASSLGWGGRGDTQYF
TRBJ1-1	TRBV19	15	CASSIVQGRNTEAFF
TRBJ1-5	TRBV19	17	CASSILDRVISNQPQHF
TRBJ1-2	TRBV3-1	15	CASSQGRGRPRGYTF
TRBJ1-4	TRBV2	12	CASSDRDEKLFF
TRBJ2-7	TRBV20-1	12	CSAPDRLEEQYF
TRBJ2-3	TRBV19	17	CASSIGTGIGFADTQYF
TRBJ1-1	TRBV11-2	12	CASSLTGGEAFF
TRBJ2-3	TRBV19	13	CASKGLLTDTQYF
TRBJ2-7	TRBV11-2	15	CASSVTSGSSYEQYF
TRBJ2-7	TRBV19	12	CASSTSGSEQYF
TRBJ2-5	TRBV5-1	16	CASSLGSSGLQETQYF
TRBJ1-1	TRBV9	14	CASSATDSNTEAFF
TRBJ2-5	TRBV2	16	CASSFRDREGPETQYF
TRBJ2-2	TRBV9	15	CASSVEAGHTGELFF
TRBJ1-1	TRBV5-1	15	CASSLVWDRVTEAFF
TRBJ1-2	TRBV29-1	15	CSVEKDRGKNYGYTF